In its sample, the clone carrying this TCR beta chain was seen a few times. Antigen specificity is unknown. TCRdb re-called the RACE reads through MiXCR, storing one row per CDR3 protein. The table includes some 350,000 distinct CDR3 sequences, roughly 6.9% detected once. Noted time point: patch test 1, 2 weeks after DPC sensitization. Specified treatment: therapeutic diphenylcyclopropenone sensitization with weekly scalp DPC. This sample was included in a study of human T cells and chemical hapten exposure. Study-level background: Sensitization employed 2% DPC on about 2 cm by about 2 cm of upper inner arm skin.

Study results and limitations: No change in TCRs above 1 in 1000 frequency was produced by DPC sensitization.

In germline, CDR1 is MNHEY, CDR2 SVGAGI. Deletions cut 7 bases from V and 6 bases from J, with 16 bases between. CDR3 length: 13 amino acids. The origin of this receptor is a woman aged 18 to 35 with alopecia areata. Some clones in this sample may be carry-over from other donors' samples. The rearrangement joins TRBV6-5 to TRBJ2-7, with D tentatively TRBD1 (6 bases). The sequencing here drew on whole blood, taken in connection with sensitization to the hapten diphenylcyclopropenone (DPC). The CDR3 bases are TGTGCCAGCATCTCATCCCTAGGGGGCGAGCAGTACTTC. It specifies CASISSLGGEQYF.